Below, 9 T cell receptor beta chains from the same sample are listed, as sequenced in a study of blood T cell repertoires in COVID-19 (dated by TCRdb to 2020 to 2021). The receptor library was made with the immunoSEQ multiplex PCR assay. The clones in this table, taken by TCRdb from immuneACCESS, are in-frame only. Not every clone is retained; where verified, under half of the shortfall comes from an unresolved V gene, and the cause of the rest is unknown. The sample table lists roughly 250,000 clones, roughly 90% of them with a count of one. The ten largest clones take up under 3.5% of the sample. Sequenced: PBMCs or T cells enriched from blood (not recorded which). These receptors all stem from a woman between 45 and 60 years old who had recovered from COVID-19.

On this clone: Within the sample, other DNA sequences also encode this same CDR3. The chain employs TRBV5-1 and TRBJ2-7, with 8 bases that match TRBD1. The CDR3 loop spans 17 amino acids. Germline values: CDR1 SGHRS, CDR2 YFSETQ. V was clipped by 0 bases and J by 2 bases; unmatched bases: 10. CDR3 region: CASSLGGWDRPPYEQYF. The CDR3 nucleotides read TGCGCCAGCAGCTTGGGGGGTTGGGACAGGCCTCCCTACGAGCAGTACTTC.

This clone was seen once. The chain has TRBV19 and TRBJ1-4, with 7 bases lining up with TRBD1. The J segment lost 2 bases and the V segment lost 7 bases, leaving 4 bases of the junction unmatched. Looked up from germline, CDR1 is LNHDA and CDR2 is SQIVND (reference sequence). The CDR3 is 14 residues long. The CDR3 sequence: CASTTGDTNEKLFF. CDR3 DNA: TGTGCCAGTACCACAGGGGACACTAATGAAAAACTGTTTTTT.

The V and J genes are TRBV7-3 and TRBJ2-1; D is perhaps TRBD2 (5 bases). This CDR3 spans 14 amino acids. The germline V gene has CDR1 SGHTA and CDR2 FQGTGA. Trimming shortened V by 5 bases and J by 1 base, and 9 bases separated the two germline ends. The DNA of the CDR3 is TGTGCCAGCAGCCCCCAGCGGTCCTACAATGAGCAGTTCTTC. Its translation is CASSPQRSYNEQFF.

The chain employs TRBV11-2 and TRBJ2-7; possibly TRBD2 for D (6 bases). The V end was cut by 1 base, the J end by 4 bases, with 14 bases between. The CDR3 totals 15 residues. Per the germline V gene, CDR1 is SGHAT and CDR2 is FQNNGV. CDR3 coding DNA: TGTGCCAGCAGCTTAGCCGGAGGGCAACTGTACGAGCAGTACTTC. Its protein product is CASSLAGGQLYEQYF.

The rearrangement joins TRBV7-9 to TRBJ1-2; TRBD1 might be the D (6 bases). V lost 4 bases and J lost 1, with 16 bases in between. CDR3 length: 16 amino acids. Germline V CDR1 and CDR2: SEHNR, FQNEAQ (reference sequence). CDR3 in amino acids: CASSSIGGPLNYGYTF. The CDR3 DNA is TGTGCCAGCAGCTCGATCGGGGGGCCCCTTAACTATGGCTACACCTTC.

J is TRBJ1-2 and V is TRBV7-9; 8 nucleotides agree with TRBD1. Trimming at V came to 8 bases and at J to 6 bases, leaving 8 bases not matched to a gene. The V gene's germline CDR1 is SEHNR and CDR2 FQNEAQ (reference sequence). The CDR3 length is 13 residues. The CDR3 sequence: CASGDRGPDGYTF. The CDR3 bases are TGTGCCAGCGGAGACAGGGGCCCCGATGGCTACACCTTC.

The rearrangement joins TRBV7-8 to TRBJ2-2; the match to TRBD2 covers 8 bases. The ends lost 5 bases at V and 1 base at J; junction bases unmatched: 6. This CDR3 comprises 16 residues. Germline V gives CDR1 SGHVS, CDR2 FQNEAQ. The CDR3 DNA reads as TGTGCCAGCAGCCGGCCTAGCGGGCAGAACACCGGGGAGCTGTTTTTT. Amino acid sequence: CASSRPSGQNTGELFF. The whole variable domain, filled in from reference TRBV7-8 and TRBJ2-2, reads GAGVSQSPRYKVAKRGQDVALRCDPISGHVSLFWYQQALGQGPEFLTYFQNEAQLDKSGLPSDRFFAERPEGSVSTLKIQRTQQEDSAVYLCASSRPSGQNTGELFFGEGSRLTVL.

This rearrangement joins TRBV7-2 to TRBJ2-7, with D possibly being TRBD1 (6 bases). CDR3 length: 14 residues. CDR1 SGHTA and CDR2 FQGNSA come from the germline V gene. Trimming stripped 1 base from V and 4 bases from J, with 11 bases between. Written as DNA, the CDR3 is TGTGCCAGCAGCTTAGGCCCAGGGGTATACGAGCAGTACTTC. Protein sequence: CASSLGPGVYEQYF.

The gene calls are TRBV19 and TRBJ1-1; TRBD1 matches at 8 bases. This CDR3 region has 13 residues. From germline, CDR1 is LNHDA and CDR2 SQIVND (reference sequence). V gave up 7 bases and J gave up 1 base; unmatched junction bases: 2. CDR3 DNA sequence: TGTGCCAGTAAGGACAGGGAGAACACTGAAGCTTTCTTT. This encodes CASKDRENTEAFF.